Shown below are 17 T cell receptor beta chains from a single sample sequenced in a study of human T cells and chemical hapten exposure. Each CDR3 protein gets one entry after TCRdb re-called the RACE reads with MiXCR. The sample yields about 140,000 distinct CDR3 sequences, about 10% seen once. Time point described: patch test 2, 6 weeks after DPC sensitization. Indicated treatment: therapeutic diphenylcyclopropenone sensitization with weekly scalp DPC. The sample here was whole blood, taken in connection with sensitization to the hapten diphenylcyclopropenone (DPC). These receptors all stem from a woman aged 45-65 years with alopecia areata. Some clones in this sample may be carry-over from other donors' samples.

This clonotype was detected only a few times. V gene TRBV29-1 combines with J gene TRBJ2-7; unclear D gene. Between the trimmed V and J ends, which lost 3 bases and 2 bases, there was a span of 8 bases. Germline V gives CDR1 SQVTM, CDR2 ANQGSEA. CDR3 length: 12 residues. CDR3 nucleotide sequence: TGCAGCGTTGAGGGCAGCCCCTACGAGCAGTACTTC. It yields the protein CSVEGSPYEQYF.

A word on this clonotype: An end of the junction does not agree with germline; a read error may underlie this. V is TRBV5-8 and J is TRBJ1-6; the D is unclear. Germline CDR1 is SGHTS and CDR2 is YDEGEE. This CDR3 region has 11 residues. The CDR3 here is CASSWRSQPLF. CDR3 nucleotides: TGTGCCAGCAGCTGGAGGTCACAACCCCTTTTT.

This clonotype has more than one count but fewer than ten. This chain connects TRBV7-2 to TRBJ1-1, with TRBD1 as a possible D gene (5 bases). V lost 4 bases to trimming and J lost 0 bases, with 9 bases between them. This CDR3 has 14 residues. Germline-derived CDR1 and CDR2 are SGHTA and FQGNSA. In DNA form, the CDR3 reads TGTGCCAGCAGCTCACAGGCTCTGAACACTGAAGCTTTCTTT. Amino acids: CASSSQALNTEAFF.

The chain is built from TRBV5-4 and TRBJ2-3; 7 positions match TRBD2. The CDR3 has 16 residues. Trimming cost V 4 bases and J 6 bases; bases outside gene matches: 14. Looked up from germline, CDR1 is SGHNT and CDR2 is YYREEE (reference sequence). Here the CDR3 DNA reads TGTGCCAGCAGCAGGCTGTCTGGCGGGAGCGGCGATACGCAGTATTTT. This sequence encodes CASSRLSGGSGDTQYF.

This clonotype was observed a handful of times. The junction departs from germline at one end; a sequencing error may be responsible. J is TRBJ1-1 and V is TRBV19; 12 bases align to TRBD1. The germline V gene has CDR1 LNHDA and CDR2 SQIVND (reference sequence). CDR3 length equals 19 residues. The CDR3 nucleotides read TGTGCCAGTAGTATAGACACCCCGGGACAGGGGGCCGGGAACACTGAAGCGTTCTTT. Protein: CASSIDTPGQGAGNTEAFF.

This clonotype was detected many times. The J gene is TRBJ1-1, the V gene TRBV6-2 or TRBV6-3; D call uncertain. This CDR3 has 13 residues. V lost 7 bases and J 5 bases, leaving 14 bases between the germline ends. Germline-derived CDR1 and CDR2 are MNHEY and SVGEGT. CDR3 in DNA: TGTGCCAGCAACCCAGTCGGTCGTACTGAAGCTTTCTTT. It specifies CASNPVGRTEAFF.

This clonotype has ten or more counts. The chain joins TRBV4-2 to TRBJ1-5; D is ambiguous. The germline V gene has CDR1 LGHNA and CDR2 YNFKEQ. CDR3 size: 14 residues. V was trimmed by 1 base and J by 4 bases, leaving 8 bases between them. The CDR3: CASSQGEVNQPQHF. The CDR3, as DNA: TGTGCCAGCAGCCAAGGGGAGGTAAATCAGCCCCAGCATTTT.

This clonotype was seen more than once but under ten times. This chain uses TRBV28 with TRBJ1-3; unclear D gene. V lost 6 bases and J lost 4, with 16 bases in between. Germline V gene sequence: CDR1 MDHEN, CDR2 SYDVKM. The CDR3 sequence is 15 residues long. The CDR3 spells CASSQPSTTGNTIYF. The CDR3 DNA reads TGTGCCAGCAGCCAGCCTTCTACTACGGGAAACACCATATATTTT.

This clonotype was picked up many times. The chain uses TRBV7-8 and TRBJ2-6, with D unclear. The length of the CDR3 is 17 residues. Trimming left V 1 base short and J 0 bases short, with 10 bases between. Germline CDR1 is SGHVS and CDR2 is FQNEAQ. DNA for the CDR3: TGTGCCAGCAGCTTAGTAGGGTTCGGCTCTGGGGCCAACGTCCTGACTTTC. This encodes CASSLVGFGSGANVLTF.

The chain has TRBV18 and TRBJ2-2; D uncertain. From germline, CDR1 is KGHSH and CDR2 LQKENI. CDR3 length equals 17 residues. V was clipped by 3 bases and J by 0 bases, with 14 bases between them. The CDR3 region has the DNA TGTGCCAGCTCACCCTCTGGGCAAGCGCCGAACACCGGGGAGCTGTTTTTT. It translates to CASSPSGQAPNTGELFF.

This clonotype was seen a few times. CDR3 DNA sequence: TGTGCCAGCAGCTTAGCGGTTGGTCAGGGGGGAGTCGGTGAAAAACTGTTTTTT. Translation: CASSLAVGQGGVGEKLFF. The chain employs TRBV7-8 and TRBJ1-4; the match to TRBD1 covers 7 bases. This CDR3 comprises 18 residues. CDR1 is SGHVS and CDR2 is FQNEAQ in the germline V gene. J was trimmed by 7 bases and V by 0 bases; bases with no gene match: 14.

This chain links TRBV28 with TRBJ1-5, with TRBD1 matching over 9 bases. V lost 3 bases and J lost 5; bases outside the gene matches: 5. CDR3 length equals 15 residues. CDR1 and CDR2 (germline): MDHEN, SYDVKM. The CDR3 nucleotides are TGTGCCAGCAGTTTTGGCGGGACAGGGCATCAGCCCCAGCATTTT. It specifies CASSFGGTGHQPQHF.

The chain uses TRBV27 and TRBJ1-2; the D gene is possibly TRBD1 (5 bases). Trimming stripped 3 bases from V and 1 base from J, with 9 bases between. The germline gives CDR1 MNHEY, CDR2 SMNVEV (reference sequence). The CDR3 runs 14 residues. The CDR3 bases are TGTGCCAGCAGTTTCAGGGCGTTTAACTATGGCTACACCTTC. Translated: CASSFRAFNYGYTF.

V gene TRBV7-3 combines with J gene TRBJ1-2; TRBD1 matches at 9 bases. The CDR3 runs 14 residues. V was pared by 5 bases and J by 7 bases, with 8 bases of the junction left unmatched. Germline V CDR1 and CDR2: SGHTA, FQGTGA. The CDR3 bases are TGTGCCAGCAGCGTGGACCGGGACAGGGCTGGCTACACCTTC. It translates to CASSVDRDRAGYTF.

This chain's CDR3 is CASSLQGGSPLHF. As DNA, the CDR3 is TGTGCCAGCAGTTTACAGGGTGGATCACCCCTCCACTTT. The rearrangement links TRBV28 to TRBJ1-6; tentative D call: TRBD1 (5 bases). V was cut by 2 bases and J by 10 bases, with 9 bases left in between. The CDR3 is made up of 13 amino acids. Germline-derived CDR1 and CDR2 are MDHEN and SYDVKM.

This clonotype was seen once. This may arise from a read error, as a much more abundant clone is one base away. This chain's CDR3 is CASSPSGLAAYEQYF. CDR3 sequence (DNA): TGTGCCAGCAGCCCGAGTGGGCTAGCGGCCTACGAGCAGTACTTC. The chain has TRBV7-2 and TRBJ2-7, with TRBD2 matching over 7 bases. The V gene's germline CDR1 is SGHTA and CDR2 FQGNSA. The CDR3 contains 15 residues. The V and J ends lost 5 bases and 2 bases, in that order; junction bases with no gene match: 9.

This clonotype appeared many times. The J gene is TRBJ1-5, the V gene TRBV12-3 or TRBV12-4, with D possibly TRBD1 on 5 matching bases. Trimming shortened V by 2 bases and J by 4 bases, and 12 bases separated the two germline ends. CDR3 length: 15 residues. The DNA for the CDR3 is TGTGCCAGCAGTTTAATGGGACCGAAGAATCAGCCCCAGCATTTT. Its protein product is CASSLMGPKNQPQHF.